The next 13 T cell receptor beta chains were all read from a single sample in a study of human T cells and chemical hapten exposure. Time point: pre-sensitization, week 0. As for treatment: therapeutic diphenylcyclopropenone sensitization with weekly scalp DPC. TCRdb re-called the RACE reads with MiXCR, one entry per CDR3 protein. The table lists 150,000 to 200,000 distinct CDR3 sequences, 25% to 30% of them singletons. Sequenced material: whole blood, taken in connection with sensitization to the hapten diphenylcyclopropenone (DPC). The receptors originated from a woman younger than 45 with alopecia areata. Some clones in this sample may be carry-over from other donors' samples.

This clonotype was counted ten times or more. The V call is TRBV4-1, the J call TRBJ1-2; 9 bases map to TRBD1. The trim removed 1 base at V and 6 bases at J, leaving 9 bases unmatched. Germline loops: CDR1 MGHRA, CDR2 YSYEKL. The CDR3 has 16 amino acids. CDR3 protein: CASSQVGTQGAHGYTF. In DNA form, the CDR3 reads TGCGCCAGCAGCCAAGTGGGGACACAGGGGGCCCATGGCTACACCTTC.

This clonotype was seen more than once but under ten times. V and J are TRBV28 and TRBJ1-5; unclear D gene. Germline V gives CDR1 MDHEN, CDR2 SYDVKM. CDR3 length: 15 residues. V lost 3 bases, J lost 5 bases, and 14 bases lay in between. The CDR3: CASSFRGATYQPQHF. In nucleotides, the CDR3 is TGTGCCAGCAGTTTTCGTGGCGCGACCTATCAGCCCCAGCATTTT.

The sample holds a few counts of this clonotype. The chain recombines TRBV9 with TRBJ1-5; 10 nucleotides line up with TRBD1. The CDR3 runs 15 residues. Germline CDR1 is SGDLS and CDR2 is YYNGEE. J lost 6 bases, V lost 0 bases, and 3 bases had no gene match. CDR3 sequence (DNA): TGTGCCAGCAGCGTAGGACAGGGGGCCGGTCAGCCCCAGCATTTT. As protein: CASSVGQGAGQPQHF.

The chain is built from TRBV5-1 and TRBJ2-7, with a tentative D call TRBD1 (6 bases). The V and J ends lost 4 bases and 3 bases respectively, with 14 bases between them. Germline V gene lookup returns CDR1 SGHRS and CDR2 YFSETQ. This CDR3 has 14 residues. In DNA form, the CDR3 reads TGCGCCAGCAGCCCGGACAGACCCGTCTACGAGCAGTACTTC. Encoded protein: CASSPDRPVYEQYF.

This clonotype appeared many times. The V and J genes are TRBV10-3 and TRBJ1-3; the D is unclear. V was pared by 0 bases and J by 3 bases, with 6 bases between. This CDR3 has 14 amino acids. The germline CDR1 and CDR2 sequences are ENHRY and SYGVKD. CDR3 residues: CAISESTSGNTIYF. The CDR3 DNA is TGTGCCATCAGTGAGTCGACAAGTGGAAACACCATATATTTT.

This clonotype has only a few counts. The rearrangement links TRBV20-1 to TRBJ2-3; a possible D gene is TRBD1 (5 bases). Trimming pared 0 bases from V and 6 bases from J, leaving 19 bases between. Germline CDR1 is DFQATT and CDR2 is SNEGSKA (reference sequence). The CDR3 is made up of 16 amino acids. The DNA of the CDR3 is TGCAGTGCTAGAGATCTCATGGATACAGGACCTGATACGCAGTATTTT. Protein product: CSARDLMDTGPDTQYF.

This clonotype was counted only a few times. This chain links TRBV11-2 with TRBJ2-5; D tentatively fits TRBD1 or TRBD2 (5 bases each). Per the germline V gene, CDR1 is SGHAT and CDR2 is FQNNGV. The CDR3 length is 16 residues. The V and J ends lost 1 base and 1 base respectively, with 13 bases between them. CDR3 nucleotide sequence: TGTGCCAGCAGCTTAGGGGGACCTACCCCCCAAGAGACCCAGTACTTC. The encoded protein is CASSLGGPTPQETQYF.

The chain uses TRBV20-1 and TRBJ2-1; D is perhaps TRBD1 (5 bases). This CDR3 comprises 12 residues. The germline V gene has CDR1 DFQATT and CDR2 SNEGSKA (reference sequence). V gave up 5 bases and J gave up 9 bases, with 14 bases separating them. This CDR3 is CSAVSKGFEQFF. The CDR3 DNA follows: TGCAGTGCTGTATCTAAGGGGTTTGAGCAGTTCTTC.

This clonotype was counted a few times. The chain is built from TRBV29-1 and TRBJ1-1, with D possibly matching TRBD1 (6 bases). CDR1 SQVTM and CDR2 ANQGSEA come from the germline V gene. Trimming took off 8 bases at V and 5 bases at J, with 15 bases between the two ends. The CDR3 length is 12 residues. The CDR3 loop is CSTTPGVTEAFF. The CDR3, as DNA: TGCAGCACCACACCAGGGGTTACTGAAGCTTTCTTT.

This rearrangement joins TRBV6-1 to TRBJ2-5; D is possibly TRBD1 (6 bases). The CDR3 loop spans 15 amino acids. Germline CDR1 is MNHNS and CDR2 is SASEGT. Trimming stripped 2 bases from V and 3 bases from J, with 13 bases between. The CDR3, as DNA: TGTGCCAGCAGTGAATCTGGGACAAGTAAAGAGACCCAGTACTTC. Translating it yields CASSESGTSKETQYF.

This clonotype has a handful of counts. The chain joins TRBV29-1 to TRBJ1-2; 8 nucleotides line up with TRBD1. Germline V lookup: CDR1 SQVTM, CDR2 ANQGSEA. J lost 4 bases, V lost 6 bases, and 7 bases had no gene match. The CDR3 consists of 13 residues. DNA for the CDR3: TGCAGCGTCGGGACAGGCGCTACCTATGGCTACACCTTC. This gives the protein CSVGTGATYGYTF.

This clonotype turned up a few times. CDR3 DNA: TGTGCCAGCACCCAGGCAACACCTAATAATTCACCCCTCCACTTT. Translated, it gives CASTQATPNNSPLHF. V gene TRBV2 combines with J gene TRBJ1-6; no clear D gene. This CDR3 region has 15 residues. Trimming took 7 bases from V and 5 from J, leaving 15 bases between them. The germline V gene has CDR1 SNHLY and CDR2 FYNNEI.

The chain uses TRBV7-9 and TRBJ2-4; D gene unclear. Trimming took 5 bases from V and 4 from J, leaving 9 bases between them. The germline CDR1 and CDR2 sequences are SEHNR and FQNEAQ (reference sequence). This CDR3 comprises 13 residues. The CDR3 DNA sequence: TGTGCCAGCAGCCCCTTCCAGAAAAACATTCAGTACTTC. This codes for CASSPFQKNIQYF.